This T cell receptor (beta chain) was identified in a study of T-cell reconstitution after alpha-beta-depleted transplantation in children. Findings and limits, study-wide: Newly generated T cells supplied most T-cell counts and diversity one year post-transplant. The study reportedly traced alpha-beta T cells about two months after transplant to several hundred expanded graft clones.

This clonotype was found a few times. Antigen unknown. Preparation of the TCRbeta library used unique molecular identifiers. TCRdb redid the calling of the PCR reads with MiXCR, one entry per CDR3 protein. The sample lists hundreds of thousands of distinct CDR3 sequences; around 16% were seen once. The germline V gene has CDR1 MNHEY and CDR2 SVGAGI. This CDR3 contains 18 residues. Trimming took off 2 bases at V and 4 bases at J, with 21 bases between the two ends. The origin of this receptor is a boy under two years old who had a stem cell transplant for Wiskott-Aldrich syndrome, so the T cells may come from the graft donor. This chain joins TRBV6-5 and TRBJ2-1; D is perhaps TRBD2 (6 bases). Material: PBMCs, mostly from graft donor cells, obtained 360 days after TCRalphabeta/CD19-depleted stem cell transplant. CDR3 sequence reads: CASSYGSGLTAGYNEQFF. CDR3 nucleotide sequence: TGTGCCAGCAGTTACGGTTCAGGGTTAACGGCGGGATACAATGAGCAGTTCTTC.